Presented here are 14 T cell receptor beta chains from one specimen sequenced in a study of Ad26.COV2.S vaccination and SARS-CoV-2 variants. Some clones are missing from TCRdb's copy, which holds only in-frame ones; the method was immunoSEQ multiplex PCR. The table has around 450,000 clones, 89% seen once; the top ten hold around 2.5%. Documented treatment: around 19 received Ad26.COV2.S at low or high dose, single or two shots; several received placebo; per-sample allocation not given. Vaccine and placebo recipients were sampled on day 63 after the first injection. The source was peripheral blood, collected in a trial of Ad26.COV2.S vaccine versus placebo. The receptors originated from a person between 18 and 65 years old who received the Ad26.COV2.S COVID-19 vaccine or a placebo.

In its sample, this clone was seen a few times. The chain combines TRBV2 with TRBJ1-2; 9 bases line up with TRBD1. The CDR3 sequence is 14 residues long. Looked up from germline, CDR1 is SNHLY and CDR2 is FYNNEI. With V trimmed by 2 bases and J by 10 bases, 8 bases remained unmatched. This CDR3 is CASSESRTGGDYTF. The CDR3 DNA sequence: TGTGCCAGCAGTGAATCCCGCACAGGGGGCGACTACACCTTC.

V usage is TRBV9 and J usage is TRBJ2-3, with D hard to call. This CDR3 region has 14 residues. V lost 4 bases, J lost 5 bases, and 14 bases lay in between. Germline CDR1 SGDLS, CDR2 YYNGEE. CDR3 protein: CASSSRSVGDTQYF. In DNA form, the CDR3 reads TGTGCCAGCAGCTCCCGAAGTGTAGGAGATACGCAGTATTTT.

The CDR3 DNA is TGTGCCAGCAGCCAAACCCAGGGAGTGGTAAATGAGCAGTTCTTC. Translation gives CASSQTQGVVNEQFF. The chain recombines TRBV3-1 (or the pseudogene TRBV3-2) with TRBJ2-1, with D possibly being TRBD1 or TRBD2 (5 bases each). Germline lookup yields CDR1 LGHDT and CDR2 YNNKEL (reference sequence). Deletions cut 2 bases from V and 7 bases from J, with 15 bases between. The CDR3 sequence is 15 residues long.

V is TRBV9 and J is TRBJ1-5; perhaps TRBD1 as D (6 bases). CDR1 is SGDLS and CDR2 is YYNGEE in the germline V gene. The CDR3 length is 14 residues. The germline V and J ends were trimmed by 4 bases and 12 bases, with 20 bases remaining between them. CDR3 sequence: CASSRGPNPSLQHF. The CDR3 DNA reads TGTGCCAGCAGCCGGGGGCCGAATCCTAGTCTCCAGCATTTT. The full variable domain, in which reference TRBV9 and TRBJ1-5 provide the parts outside the CDR3, is DSGVTQTPKHLITATGQRVTLRCSPRSGDLSVYWYQQSLDQGLQFLIQYYNGEERAKGNILERFSAQQFPDLHSELNLSSLELGDSALYFCASSRGPNPSLQHFGDGTRLSIL.

This clone was seen a few times. V usage is TRBV4-2 and J usage is TRBJ2-7, with D unclear. Germline V gives CDR1 LGHNA, CDR2 YNFKEQ. Trimming removed 0 bases from V and 3 bases from J, with 6 bases in between. The CDR3 loop spans 13 amino acids. The CDR3 DNA is TGTGCCAGCAGCCAAGAGCCGGGCTACGAGCAGTACTTC. Its protein product is CASSQEPGYEQYF.

The CDR3 region is CASSIDRATGSGYTF. CDR3 DNA: TGTGCCAGTAGTATAGATCGCGCGACAGGGTCTGGCTACACCTTC. This chain connects TRBV19 to TRBJ1-2, with 7 positions matching TRBD1. The CDR3 runs to 15 residues. The germline V gene encodes CDR1 LNHDA and CDR2 SQIVND (reference sequence). Trimming at V came to 0 bases and at J to 7 bases, leaving 8 bases not matched to a gene.

The chain uses TRBV5-1 and TRBJ2-1; D not certain. V lost 5 bases, J lost 6 bases, and 15 bases lay in between. Germline loops: CDR1 SGHRS, CDR2 YFSETQ. CDR3 length equals 14 residues. The CDR3 is CASSPRNLINEQFF. CDR3 bases: TGCGCCAGCAGTCCCAGGAACTTAATCAATGAGCAGTTCTTC.

This clone was seen once. The chain uses TRBV5-5 and TRBJ1-1; TRBD1 might be the D (5 bases). Looked up from germline, CDR1 is SGHKS and CDR2 is YYEKEE (reference sequence). The CDR3 totals 16 residues. Deletions cut 3 bases from V and 3 bases from J, with 18 bases between. The CDR3 nucleotides are TGTGCCAGCAGCTCCCACCGACAGAAACCCTACACTGAAGCTTTCTTT. Its protein is CASSSHRQKPYTEAFF.

V is TRBV19 and J is TRBJ1-4; D perhaps matches TRBD1 (5 bases). Deletions cut 7 bases from V and 1 base from J, with 19 bases between. Per germline, CDR1 LNHDA and CDR2 SQIVND (reference sequence). This CDR3 is built from 17 residues. In nucleotides, the CDR3 is TGTGCCAGTAATAGGGGTGGGTCTATAGGAACTAATGAAAAACTGTTTTTT. Protein: CASNRGGSIGTNEKLFF.

V and J are TRBV19 and TRBJ2-1; 8 nucleotides align to TRBD1. CDR1 is LNHDA and CDR2 is SQIVND in the germline V gene (reference sequence). V lost 4 bases and J lost 7; bases outside the gene matches: 9. The CDR3 runs to 15 residues. The CDR3 sequence: CASSTPGTGRNEQFF. CDR3 nucleotide sequence: TGTGCCAGTAGTACCCCCGGGACAGGAAGGAATGAGCAGTTCTTC. The whole variable domain, remainder taken from reference TRBV19 and TRBJ2-1, is DGGITQSPKYLFRKEGQNVTLSCEQNLNHDAMYWYRQDPGQGLRLIYYSQIVNDFQKGDIAEGYSVSREKKESFPLTVTSAQKNPTAFYLCASSTPGTGRNEQFFGPGTRLTVL.

This chain connects TRBV5-1 to TRBJ2-1; D is unclear. Trimming removed 5 bases from V and 2 bases from J, with 14 bases in between. This CDR3 is built from 15 residues. The V gene's germline CDR1 is SGHRS and CDR2 YFSETQ. The CDR3 spells CASRFRALTYNEQFF. The DNA of the CDR3 is TGCGCCAGCAGATTTAGGGCGTTAACCTACAATGAGCAGTTCTTC.

The V and J genes are TRBV6-2 or TRBV6-3 and TRBJ1-5; D remains ambiguous. V gave up 6 bases and J gave up 2 bases, with 17 bases separating them. The CDR3 contains 16 residues. Germline CDR1 and CDR2: MNHEY and SVGEGT. The CDR3 DNA reads TGTGCCAGCAGATACCGGGGATCCGGGGGCAATCAGCCCCAGCATTTT. It specifies CASRYRGSGGNQPQHF.

J is TRBJ2-3 and V is TRBV5-1; D remains unclear. V was cut by 5 bases and J by 2 bases, with 6 bases left in between. CDR1 and CDR2 from the germline V gene are SGHRS and YFSETQ. The length of the CDR3 is 12 residues. In nucleotides, the CDR3 is TGCGCCAGCAGTGGGAACACAGATACGCAGTATTTT. It translates to CASSGNTDTQYF.

The chain has TRBV7-9 and TRBJ2-5; possible D gene TRBD2, 6 bases. There are 14 residues in the CDR3. Trimming shortened V by 3 bases and J by 1 base, and 9 bases separated the two germline ends. Germline V gene sequence: CDR1 SEHNR, CDR2 FQNEAQ (reference sequence). For the CDR3, the DNA is TGTGCCAGCAGCTTCTGGGGGGTCCAAGAGACCCAGTACTTC. This gives the protein CASSFWGVQETQYF.